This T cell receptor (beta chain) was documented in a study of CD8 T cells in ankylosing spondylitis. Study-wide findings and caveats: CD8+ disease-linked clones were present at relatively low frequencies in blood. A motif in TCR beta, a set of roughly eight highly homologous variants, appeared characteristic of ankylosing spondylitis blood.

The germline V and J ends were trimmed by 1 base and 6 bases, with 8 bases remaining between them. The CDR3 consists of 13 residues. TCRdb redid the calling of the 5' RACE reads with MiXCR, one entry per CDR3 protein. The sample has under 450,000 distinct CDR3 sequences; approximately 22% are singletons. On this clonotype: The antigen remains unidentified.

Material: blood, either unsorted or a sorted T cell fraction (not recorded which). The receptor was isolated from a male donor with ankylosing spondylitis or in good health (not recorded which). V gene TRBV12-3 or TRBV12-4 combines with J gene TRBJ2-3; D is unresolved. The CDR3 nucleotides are TGTGCCAGCAGTTTAGAGCGAGACGATACGCAGTATTTT. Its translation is CASSLERDDTQYF.